This T cell receptor (beta chain) comes out of a study of blood T cell repertoires in COVID-19. As for the study in general: Samples taken during acute and convalescent COVID-19 were collected in the United States, Italy and Spain.

Germline CDR1 reads SGHTS; CDR2 reads YDEGEE. J was trimmed by 6 bases and V by 0 bases; bases with no gene match: 5. The CDR3 contains 14 residues. About this clone itself: Different DNA sequences within this sample yield the same CDR3.

The protocol was immunoSEQ multiplex PCR, while the TCRdb copy is restricted to in-frame clones and leaves out a portion. The table has 170,000 or so clones, 70% to 90% seen once; the top ten hold under 0.65%. This TCR was recovered from a man aged 55 to 70 with COVID-19, enrolled during active disease. J is TRBJ2-7 and V is TRBV5-8; 8 bases align to TRBD1. Source material: peripheral blood. CDR3: CASSLEGQGSEQYF. In DNA, the CDR3 is TGTGCCAGCAGCTTGGAAGGACAGGGAAGCGAGCAGTACTTC.